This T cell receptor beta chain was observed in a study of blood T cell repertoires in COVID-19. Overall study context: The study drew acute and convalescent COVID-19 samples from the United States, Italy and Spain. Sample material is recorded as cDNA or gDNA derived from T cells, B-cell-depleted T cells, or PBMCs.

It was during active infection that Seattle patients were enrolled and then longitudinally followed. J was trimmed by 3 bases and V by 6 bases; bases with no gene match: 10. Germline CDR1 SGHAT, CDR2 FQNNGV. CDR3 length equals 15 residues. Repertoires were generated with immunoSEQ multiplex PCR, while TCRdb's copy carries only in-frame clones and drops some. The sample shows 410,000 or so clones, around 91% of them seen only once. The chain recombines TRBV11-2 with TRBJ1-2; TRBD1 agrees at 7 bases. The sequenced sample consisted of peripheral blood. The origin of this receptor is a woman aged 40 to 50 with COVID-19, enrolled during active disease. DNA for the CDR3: TGTGCCAGCAGATCCCAGACAGGGCCCGACTATGGCTACACCTTC. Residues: CASRSQTGPDYGYTF.